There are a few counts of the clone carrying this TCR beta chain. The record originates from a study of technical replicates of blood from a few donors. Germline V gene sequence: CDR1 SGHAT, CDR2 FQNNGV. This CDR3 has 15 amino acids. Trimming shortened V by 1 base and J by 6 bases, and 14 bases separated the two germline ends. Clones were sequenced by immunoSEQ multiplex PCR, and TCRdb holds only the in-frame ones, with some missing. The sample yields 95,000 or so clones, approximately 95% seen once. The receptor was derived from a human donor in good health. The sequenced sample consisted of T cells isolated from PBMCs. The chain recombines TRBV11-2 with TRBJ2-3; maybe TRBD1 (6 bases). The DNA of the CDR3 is TGTGCCAGCAGCTTAGCACACAGGGAAGGGGATACGCAGTATTTT. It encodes CASSLAHREGDTQYF.